The clone carrying this TCR beta chain turned up a few times. The sample belongs to a study of blood T cell repertoires in COVID-19. Turning to the study itself: Acute and convalescent COVID-19 specimens originated in the United States, Italy and Spain. Sources were T cells, B-cell-depleted T cells, or PBMCs; the material itself was cDNA or gDNA.

Enrollment of patients from Seattle took place during active infection, with longitudinal follow-up. The assay was immunoSEQ multiplex PCR, and TCRdb's table has in-frame clones only and misses some. Here the sample spans around 61,000 clones, approximately 92% being singletons. Germline CDR1 and CDR2: GTSNPN and SVGIG (reference sequence). Unmatched junction bases numbered 3, after V lost 4 bases and J lost 3 bases. This CDR3 contains 14 residues. The chain links TRBV30 to TRBJ2-3; the match to TRBD2 covers 11 bases. The source material was peripheral blood. This sequence originates from a woman aged 60 to 75 with COVID-19, enrolled during active disease. The DNA of the CDR3 is TGTGCCTGGAAGACTAGCGGGGAGACAGATACGCAGTATTTT. As protein: CAWKTSGETDTQYF.